Sequencing of this TCR beta chain was carried out in a study of blood T cell repertoires in COVID-19. Using immunoSEQ multiplex PCR, the repertoire was profiled, and TCRdb retains in-frame clones only, with some absent. This sample carries about 150,000 clones, about 90% of them seen once, and the ten largest clones take about 11%. This CDR3 comprises 11 residues. V and J are TRBV21-1 and TRBJ1-1. TRBV21-1 is a known pseudogene. The TCR sequence derives from a man aged 55 to 69 with active or convalescent COVID-19. The specimen sequenced was peripheral blood. CDR3 sequence reads: CASRQDEGAFF. CDR3 DNA: TGTGCCAGCAGGCAAGATGAGGGAGCTTTCTTT.